The clone carrying this T cell receptor (beta chain) was counted between two and nine times. Original processing notes: It was from reference gene primer amplification that nucleated cell counts were estimated. The protocol was immunoSEQ multiplex PCR, while the TCRdb copy is restricted to in-frame clones and leaves out a portion. The D gene and trimming were derived from the DNA, and the V and J assignments and clone size from that table. The sample includes around 380,000 clones, about four fifths of them seen just once. The data derive from a study of blood T cell repertoires in COVID-19. Turning to the study itself: Whether acute or convalescent, the COVID-19 samples came from the United States, Italy and Spain. PBMCs, B-cell-depleted T cells, or T cells were the source of the cDNA or gDNA that made up the material.

With 10 bases clipped from V and 7 bases from J, the junction kept 5 bases outside the gene matches. Germline V gene sequence: CDR1 SNHLY, CDR2 FYNNEI. CDR3 size: 13 residues. The clonotype originates from a human donor with acute or convalescent COVID-19. The donor label of this sample is uncertain. V and J are TRBV2 and TRBJ2-7, with 15 bases fitting TRBD2. The sample consisted of peripheral blood. CDR3 DNA sequence: TGTGCCACCGGGACTAGCGGGGGGTGGGAGCAGTACTTC. Residues: CATGTSGGWEQYF.